The clone carrying this T cell receptor (beta chain) was observed a few times. This CDR3 contains 16 residues. Germline V gene sequence: CDR1 MNHEY, CDR2 SMNVEV (reference sequence). The germline V and J ends were trimmed by 8 bases and 0 bases, with 14 bases remaining between them. The sample belongs to a study of T cell repertoires in cytomegalovirus infection. From the reads, TCRdb called clonotypes with MiXCR, one entry per CDR3 protein. Of around 290,000 distinct CDR3 sequences listed, roughly 24% were seen once; the top ten hold about 15%. The sequence came from a human donor in good health (CMV status not recorded). Some clones in this sample may be carry-over from other donors' samples. The sample comprised PBMCs. The gene calls are TRBV27 and TRBJ2-6; TRBD1 is a possible D gene (5 bases). The CDR3: CASAHFRVSGANVLTF. The CDR3 bases are TGTGCCAGCGCTCACTTCAGGGTCTCTGGGGCCAACGTCCTGACTTTC.